Below are 27 T cell receptor beta chains sequenced from a single sample in a study of blood T cells in healthy people across ages. The use of a sample-barcoded 5' primer and a J-beta primer mix characterized a second PCR of about 7 to 12 cycles. TCRdb processed the 5' RACE reads anew with MiXCR; each CDR3 protein has one entry. Of around 750,000 distinct CDR3 sequences in the sample, about 55% were seen once. The sequencing input was blood. Receptor source: an elderly man in good health.

This chain uses TRBV5-8 with TRBJ1-2, with unresolved D. There are 16 residues in the CDR3. The germline CDR1 and CDR2 sequences are SGHTS and YDEGEE. V was pared by 3 bases and J by 0 bases, with 15 bases between. CDR3 nucleotides: TGTGCCAGCAGCTCCAGCCCCTGGCTGACTAACTATGGCTACACCTTC. Translation gives CASSSSPWLTNYGYTF.

V and J are TRBV29-1 and TRBJ2-7, with D perhaps matching TRBD2 (5 bases). The assigned J gene may be wrong: the sequence end matches TRBJ2-5 better. This CDR3 region has 13 residues. The V gene's germline CDR1 is SQVTM and CDR2 ANQGSEA. CDR3 DNA: TGCACCGGCAGGCCGGGGTGGGAAGAGACCCAGTACTTC. Its protein is CTGRPGWEETQYF.

This clonotype was detected only a few times. The gene calls are TRBV24-1 and TRBJ2-3; tentatively, D is TRBD2 (6 bases). Looked up from germline, CDR1 is KGHDR and CDR2 is SFDVKD. V lost 5 bases and J 3 bases, leaving 14 bases between the germline ends. The CDR3 covers 15 residues. CDR3 nucleotides: TGTGCCACCAGTGGTTCGGGGGTCGTTACAGATACGCAGTATTTT. It specifies CATSGSGVVTDTQYF.

The chain is built from TRBV9 and TRBJ1-3; the D is unclear. The V end lost 0 bases, the J end lost 4 bases, and 11 bases lay between the germline ends. CDR1 and CDR2 from the germline V gene are SGDLS and YYNGEE. This CDR3 is 15 amino acids long. The CDR3 nucleotides read TGTGCCAGCAGCGTAGTACCGTCGGGGGGAAACACCATATATTTT. Translated, it gives CASSVVPSGGNTIYF.

This clonotype has just one count. This chain connects TRBV6-1 to TRBJ2-1, with D possibly being TRBD1 or TRBD2 (5 bases each). Trimming left V 5 bases short and J 4 bases short, with 15 bases between. This CDR3 is 15 amino acids long. The V gene's germline CDR1 is MNHNS and CDR2 SASEGT. Here the CDR3 DNA reads TGTGCCAGCAGTCCCGGGACGAGCCAGTACAATGAGCAGTTCTTC. Its protein is CASSPGTSQYNEQFF.

The chain combines TRBV7-6 with TRBJ1-1; D ambiguous. The CDR3 is 13 residues long. Trimming removed 5 bases at V and 2 bases at J, with 9 bases between. Germline V lookup: CDR1 SGHVS, CDR2 FNYEAQ. Written as DNA, the CDR3 is TGTGCCAGCAGCGTAGGCGCTAACACTGAAGCTTTCTTT. Its protein is CASSVGANTEAFF.

In regard to this clonotype: Compared with germline, one end of the junction differs, possibly owing to a read error. V and J are TRBV3-1 and TRBJ2-3; D uncertain. The CDR3 extends over 15 amino acids. Germline loops: CDR1 LGHDT, CDR2 YNNKEL (reference sequence). CDR3: CTSSQASVSVRYAYF. As DNA, the CDR3 is TGTACCAGCAGCCAGGCCAGCGTGTCTGTTAGATACGCGTATTTT.

The CDR3 DNA reads TGTGCCAGCAGCGTAGCGACGGGAGGGGGCTACGAGCAGTACTTC. It yields the protein CASSVATGGGYEQYF. J is TRBJ2-4 and V is TRBV9, with TRBD2 matching 8 bases. Near its end, the DNA agrees better with TRBJ2-7, so the J call may be wrong. Germline CDR1 SGDLS, CDR2 YYNGEE. The CDR3 is 15 residues long.

The chain has TRBV6-1 and TRBJ1-2; TRBD1 matches 9 bases. Losses at the gene ends were 10 bases for V and 4 bases for J; bases not matched to a gene: 10. The CDR3 sequence is 14 residues long. The V gene's germline CDR1 is MNHNS and CDR2 SASEGT. The CDR3 bases are TGTGCCACCGTTGCCGGGACAGGGATCTATGGCTACACCTTC. Its protein product is CATVAGTGIYGYTF.

At least ten counts were recorded for this clonotype. The chain recombines TRBV29-1 with TRBJ1-4; possible D gene TRBD1, 5 bases. Germline-derived CDR1 and CDR2 are SQVTM and ANQGSEA. This CDR3 comprises 12 residues. The germline V and J ends were trimmed by 7 bases and 7 bases, with 13 bases remaining between them. The CDR3 sequence is CSGGAKGEKLFF. The CDR3 DNA reads as TGCAGCGGAGGGGCCAAGGGTGAAAAACTGTTTTTT.

The CDR3 protein is CASSVDEDYGYTF. Here the CDR3 DNA reads TGTGCCAGCAGCGTAGATGAAGACTATGGCTACACCTTC. The V gene is TRBV9, the J gene TRBJ1-2; D is undetermined. The V end lost 0 bases, the J end lost 3 bases, and 6 bases lay between the germline ends. The CDR3 is made up of 13 amino acids. Germline V gene sequence: CDR1 SGDLS, CDR2 YYNGEE.

The chain recombines TRBV20-1 with TRBJ2-1; TRBD2 agrees at 11 bases. CDR3 length equals 17 residues. The junction had 9 bases not matched to a gene; V was cut back by 2 bases and J by 3 bases. Looked up from germline, CDR1 is DFQATT and CDR2 is SNEGSKA (reference sequence). The DNA for the CDR3 is TGCAGTGCTAGATCTTTAACTAGCGGGAGTAGCTACAATGAGCAGTTCTTC. Its translation is CSARSLTSGSSYNEQFF.

The rearrangement joins TRBV5-1 to TRBJ2-6; D not resolved. The CDR3 consists of 18 residues. Per germline, CDR1 SGHRS and CDR2 YFSETQ. V lost 5 bases and J 0 bases, leaving 18 bases between the germline ends. As DNA, the CDR3 is TGCGCCAGCAGGGCCGAGAGAGTCCATTTCTCTGGGGCCAACGTCCTGACTTTC. The encoded protein is CASRAERVHFSGANVLTF.

This clonotype came up a few times. The rearrangement uses TRBV20-1 and TRBJ2-7; TRBD1 aligns across 10 bases. Trimming removed 3 bases from V and 4 bases from J; junction bases left unmatched: 6. CDR1 is DFQATT, CDR2 SNEGSKA, per germline (reference sequence). The CDR3 loop spans 14 amino acids. The CDR3 DNA is TGCAGTGCTAGGTGGACAGGGGGAATTTACGAGCAGTACTTC. It specifies CSARWTGGIYEQYF.

The rearrangement joins TRBV29-1 to TRBJ2-5, with TRBD2 matching 8 bases. Matching the DNA end better, TRBJ2-7 makes the J call doubtful. Germline-derived CDR1 and CDR2 are SQVTM and ANQGSEA. The CDR3 spans 13 residues. CDR3 sequence reads: CSVIAGTGYEQYF. CDR3 in DNA: TGCAGCGTTATAGCGGGAACGGGCTACGAGCAGTACTTC.

The chain couples TRBV27 to TRBJ1-6, with D unresolved. Germline V gene lookup returns CDR1 MNHEY and CDR2 SMNVEV (reference sequence). CDR3 length equals 14 residues. V was clipped by 6 bases and J by 8 bases, with 14 bases between them. CDR3 amino acids: CASRPAGNHSPLHF. In DNA form, the CDR3 reads TGTGCCAGCAGACCAGCCGGGAACCATTCACCCCTCCACTTT.

V and J are TRBV6-5 and TRBJ1-1; tentatively, D is TRBD1 (5 bases). Per the germline V gene, CDR1 is MNHEY and CDR2 is SVGAGI. Trimming cost V 5 bases and J 5 bases, with 12 bases left between them. The CDR3 totals 13 residues. The CDR3 DNA reads TGTGCCAGCAGTGACCCTGAGGGGACTGAAGCTTTCTTT. Residues: CASSDPEGTEAFF.

Only a few counts were recorded for this clonotype. This chain uses TRBV5-1 with TRBJ2-5; 8 nucleotides line up with TRBD2. There are 15 residues in the CDR3. CDR1 is SGHRS, CDR2 YFSETQ, per germline. The ends lost 3 bases at V and 5 bases at J; junction bases unmatched: 9. The CDR3 here is CASSSLAGSTETQYF. In nucleotides, the CDR3 is TGCGCCAGCAGCTCGTTAGCGGGGTCTACGGAGACCCAGTACTTC.

The rearrangement links TRBV7-9 to TRBJ2-1; TRBD2 agrees at 8 bases. Germline V CDR1 and CDR2: SEHNR, FQNEAQ (reference sequence). The V gene end was trimmed by 2 bases and the J gene end by 3 bases; junction bases not matched to a gene: 3. The CDR3 has 15 amino acids. The CDR3 protein is CASSLTLADYNEQFF. In DNA, the CDR3 is TGTGCCAGCAGCTTAACACTAGCGGACTACAATGAGCAGTTCTTC.

The rearrangement links TRBV5-1 to TRBJ2-4; 9 nucleotides match TRBD1. The DNA end lines up better with TRBJ2-7; the J call may be wrong. This CDR3 contains 14 residues. Germline V gene sequence: CDR1 SGHRS, CDR2 YFSETQ. The CDR3 region is CASSRPGQGDEQYF. The CDR3 nucleotides are TGCGCCAGCAGCAGACCGGGACAGGGAGACGAGCAGTACTTC.

This clonotype showed up just a few times. This chain joins TRBV27 and TRBJ1-2; D gene uncertain. CDR3 length equals 12 residues. Germline CDR1 and CDR2: MNHEY and SMNVEV (reference sequence). Between the trimmed V and J ends, which lost 1 base and 6 bases, there was a span of 6 bases. This CDR3 reads CASSLYGDGYTF. The CDR3, as DNA: TGTGCCAGCAGTTTATACGGCGATGGCTACACCTTC.

This sequence joins TRBV4-1 and TRBJ2-1; 8 bases align to TRBD2. Matching the DNA end better, TRBJ2-7 makes the J call doubtful. Germline CDR1 reads MGHRA; CDR2 reads YSYEKL. This CDR3 is 16 amino acids long. CDR3 sequence reads: CASSQPGLGPYNEQYF. The CDR3 nucleotides read TGCGCCAGCAGCCAGCCGGGACTAGGTCCCTACAATGAGCAGTACTTC.

This chain links TRBV6-2 or TRBV6-3 with TRBJ2-7, with D perhaps TRBD2 (6 bases). V lost 0 bases and J lost 7, with 16 bases in between. Germline V gene sequence: CDR1 MNHEY, CDR2 SVGEGT. The CDR3 length is 15 residues. CDR3 DNA sequence: TGTGCCAGCAGTTACTCGCGAGGCCTGGGAGGTGAGCAGTACTTC. Protein: CASSYSRGLGGEQYF.

CDR3 coding DNA: TGCAGTGCTAGCCCCCTCCTAAGCTCCTACGAGCAGTACTTC. Encoded protein: CSASPLLSSYEQYF. This sequence joins TRBV20-1 and TRBJ2-7; D gene unclear. CDR3 size: 14 residues. V lost 3 bases, J lost 0 bases, and 12 bases lay in between. CDR1 and CDR2 from the germline V gene are DFQATT and SNEGSKA (reference sequence).

At least ten counts were recorded for this clonotype. The rearrangement joins TRBV7-2 to TRBJ2-6; perhaps TRBD1 as D (5 bases). Trimming cost V 0 bases and J 2 bases, with 5 bases left between them. Looked up from germline, CDR1 is SGHTA and CDR2 is FQGNSA. CDR3 length equals 15 residues. This CDR3 is CASSLAGPGANVLTF. The CDR3 DNA follows: TGTGCCAGCAGCTTAGCGGGGCCTGGGGCCAACGTCCTGACTTTC.

V usage is TRBV20-1 and J usage is TRBJ2-4, with 9 bases fitting TRBD2. The DNA end favors TRBJ2-5, so the J call may be wrong. The CDR3 is 13 amino acids. Germline V lookup: CDR1 DFQATT, CDR2 SNEGSKA (reference sequence). The CDR3 nucleotides are TGCAGTGCCGACCGACTAGCGGAAGAGACCCAGTACTTC. Its protein is CSADRLAEETQYF.

This sequence joins TRBV29-1 and TRBJ2-5; perhaps TRBD2 as D (6 bases). This CDR3 spans 15 amino acids. Germline assignment: CDR1 SQVTM and CDR2 ANQGSEA. The V gene lost 7 bases and the J gene lost 4 bases, with 22 bases spanning the gap. CDR3 amino acids: CSASAARGTTETQYF. CDR3 nucleotides: TGCAGCGCCTCGGCAGCACGCGGGACGACAGAGACCCAGTACTTC.